These T cell receptor beta chains were read from a single sample in a study of shared clonotypes between healthy human individuals. Data came from immunoSEQ multiplex PCR; TCRdb stores just in-frame clones and leaves some out. This repertoire shows more than 2,000,000 clones, more than 85% found once; its top ten account for 0.39%. Sequencing was carried out using naive CD4+ T cells from PBMCs. The receptors here all came from a man aged 18-30 years in good health. Some clones in this sample may be carry-over from other donors' samples. CDR3s include the opening cysteine and the closing phenylalanine or tryptophan. D genes are given only for firm matches. Expanded clones are given a class, and other clones once, few, many or no size at all.

v_call: TRBV29-1; d_call: TRBD2; j_call: TRBJ2-7; clone_size: once; cdr3_nt: TGCAGCGTCTTTGGGACTAGCGATTCCTACGAGCAGTACTTC; cdr3_aa: CSVFGTSDSYEQYF
v_call: TRBV11-3; d_call: NA; j_call: TRBJ2-2; clone_size: once; cdr3_nt: TGTGCCAGCAGCTTAGTTGACGGGGGGGAGCTGTTTTTT; cdr3_aa: CASSLVDGGELFF
v_call: TRBV18; d_call: NA; j_call: TRBJ1-4; clone_size: NA; cdr3_nt: TGTGCCAGCTCCGCGACAGGACAGTACGTTGAAAAACTGTTTTTT; cdr3_aa: CASSATGQYVEKLFF
v_call: TRBV5-1; d_call: NA; j_call: TRBJ1-2; clone_size: NA; cdr3_nt: TGCGCCAGCAGCTTGGCTAACTATGGCTACACCTTC; cdr3_aa: CASSLANYGYTF
v_call: TRBV7-2; d_call: NA; j_call: TRBJ2-1; clone_size: NA; cdr3_nt: TGTGCCAGCAGCTTAGAATTAGGAGGCTCAGGGACGAAGACTGAGCAGTTCTTC; cdr3_aa: CASSLELGGSGTKTEQFF
v_call: TRBV30; d_call: NA; j_call: TRBJ1-5; clone_size: NA; cdr3_nt: TGTGCCTGGAATCGCTGGGATCAGCCCCAGCATTTT; cdr3_aa: CAWNRWDQPQHF
v_call: TRBV5-1; d_call: NA; j_call: TRBJ2-3; clone_size: NA; cdr3_nt: TGCGCCAGCAGCTTACTAGAGTACACAGATACGCAGTATTTT; cdr3_aa: CASSLLEYTDTQYF
v_call: TRBV27; d_call: NA; j_call: TRBJ1-5; clone_size: once; cdr3_nt: TGTGCCAGCAGTTTTAGTTCGCTCGGCAGGGTAGGAAATCAGCCCCAGCATTTT; cdr3_aa: CASSFSSLGRVGNQPQHF
v_call: TRBV6-5; d_call: NA; j_call: TRBJ2-3; clone_size: NA; cdr3_nt: TGTGCCAGCAGTTACTCGAGGGGTAGGGATACGCAGTATTTT; cdr3_aa: CASSYSRGRDTQYF
v_call: TRBV28; d_call: NA; j_call: TRBJ1-1; clone_size: NA; cdr3_nt: TGTGCCAGCAGACCTTTGGATTGGGGATACACTGAAGCTTTCTTT; cdr3_aa: CASRPLDWGYTEAFF
v_call: TRBV7-3; d_call: NA; j_call: TRBJ1-6; clone_size: NA; cdr3_nt: TGTGCCAGCAGCCTTGGGACCTCCGGTTCACCCCTCCACTTT; cdr3_aa: CASSLGTSGSPLHF
v_call: TRBV25-1; d_call: NA; j_call: TRBJ1-3; clone_size: NA; cdr3_nt: TGTGCCAGCAGTGGATTTACCGGGTCTAGCTCTGGAAACACCATATATTTT; cdr3_aa: CASSGFTGSSSGNTIYF
v_call: TRBV5-1; d_call: NA; j_call: TRBJ2-3; clone_size: once; cdr3_nt: TGCGCCAGCGGGAGTTCGGATACGCAGTATTTT; cdr3_aa: CASGSSDTQYF
v_call: TRBV7-9; d_call: NA; j_call: TRBJ1-1; clone_size: NA; cdr3_nt: TGTGCCAGCGTGATAGGGAGGAACACTGAAGCTTTCTTT; cdr3_aa: CASVIGRNTEAFF
v_call: TRBV2; d_call: NA; j_call: TRBJ1-4; clone_size: once; cdr3_nt: TGTGCCAGCAGTTACCTCGGGACCCCAACTAATGAAAAACTGTTTTTT; cdr3_aa: CASSYLGTPTNEKLFF
v_call: TRBV5-4; d_call: NA; j_call: TRBJ2-5; clone_size: NA; cdr3_nt: TGTGCCAGCAGCTCAAGGGGGAAGTTCGAGACCCAGTACTTC; cdr3_aa: CASSSRGKFETQYF
v_call: TRBV2; d_call: NA; j_call: TRBJ1-5; clone_size: NA; cdr3_nt: TGTGCCAGCAGTCAGGGTATTCAGCCCCAGCATTTT; cdr3_aa: CASSQGIQPQHF
v_call: TRBV7-3; d_call: NA; j_call: TRBJ2-7; clone_size: NA; cdr3_nt: TGTGCCAGCAGCTTAACTCGAAACTACGAGCAGTACTTC; cdr3_aa: CASSLTRNYEQYF
v_call: TRBV2; d_call: NA; j_call: TRBJ2-1; clone_size: NA; cdr3_nt: TGTGCCAGCAGTGAACAGAAAAGGGATCACAATGAGCAGTTCTTC; cdr3_aa: CASSEQKRDHNEQFF
v_call: TRBV28; d_call: NA; j_call: TRBJ2-3; clone_size: NA; cdr3_nt: TGTGCCAGCATCGACCCGGGCCGGGTTTTTGATACGCAGTATTTT; cdr3_aa: CASIDPGRVFDTQYF
v_call: TRBV4-3; d_call: TRBD1; j_call: TRBJ1-2; clone_size: NA; cdr3_nt: TGCGCCAGCAGCCAAGACAGCTACGGGACAGGATATGGCTACACCTTC; cdr3_aa: CASSQDSYGTGYGYTF
v_call: TRBV7-2; d_call: NA; j_call: TRBJ1-5; clone_size: NA; cdr3_nt: TGTGCCAGCAGCTTGGCTAGGAATCAGCCCCAGCATTTT; cdr3_aa: CASSLARNQPQHF
v_call: TRBV5-1; d_call: NA; j_call: TRBJ1-1; clone_size: NA; cdr3_nt: TGCGCCAGCAGTGAGACGGGGGGCACTGAAGCTTTCTTT; cdr3_aa: CASSETGGTEAFF
v_call: TRBV7-9; d_call: NA; j_call: TRBJ1-1; clone_size: NA; cdr3_nt: TGTGCCAGCAGCTTAGTCGGGTCTGGGGTTGAAGCTTTCTTT; cdr3_aa: CASSLVGSGVEAFF
v_call: TRBV7-9; d_call: NA; j_call: TRBJ2-5; clone_size: NA; cdr3_nt: TGTGCCAGCAGCTTAGTGGGCGAGACCCAGTACTTC; cdr3_aa: CASSLVGETQYF
v_call: TRBV6-6; d_call: TRBD1; j_call: TRBJ1-4; clone_size: NA; cdr3_nt: TGTGCCAGCAGTACTACGGACAGGGGAAGTGAAAAACTGTTTTTT; cdr3_aa: CASSTTDRGSEKLFF
v_call: TRBV28; d_call: NA; j_call: TRBJ1-1; clone_size: NA; cdr3_nt: TGTGCCAGCAGTTCCCCGAACACTGAAGCTTTCTTT; cdr3_aa: CASSSPNTEAFF
v_call: TRBV2; d_call: NA; j_call: TRBJ2-7; clone_size: NA; cdr3_nt: TGTGCCAGCAGTCCTGGGGCCGGCGCCGAGCAGTACTTC; cdr3_aa: CASSPGAGAEQYF
v_call: TRBV4-1; d_call: TRBD1; j_call: TRBJ2-1; clone_size: NA; cdr3_nt: TGCGCCAGCAGAGGGGCGGGAGCGAGACAGGGGGCTTATGAGCAGTTCTTC; cdr3_aa: CASRGAGARQGAYEQFF
v_call: TRBV7-3; d_call: TRBD2; j_call: TRBJ2-3; clone_size: NA; cdr3_nt: TGTGCCAGCAGCTTAATTGGACTAGCGGGAGATACGCAGTATTTT; cdr3_aa: CASSLIGLAGDTQYF
v_call: TRBV28; d_call: NA; j_call: TRBJ1-2; clone_size: NA; cdr3_nt: TGTGCCAGCAAGCCCTGGGGGGAGACAGACGGCTATGGCTACACCTTC; cdr3_aa: CASKPWGETDGYGYTF
v_call: TRBV28; d_call: NA; j_call: TRBJ1-1; clone_size: NA; cdr3_nt: TGTGCCAGCAGTCCATCGAGTCAGGGGCGGAAGGAAGCTTTCTTT; cdr3_aa: CASSPSSQGRKEAFF
v_call: TRBV11-2; d_call: NA; j_call: TRBJ2-7; clone_size: NA; cdr3_nt: TGTGCCAGCAGCCGTAGGAGGGCAGCCAACGAGCAGTACTTC; cdr3_aa: CASSRRRAANEQYF
v_call: TRBV18; d_call: NA; j_call: TRBJ2-7; clone_size: NA; cdr3_nt: TGTGCCAGCTCGGATGGACGCTCCTACGAGCAGTACTTC; cdr3_aa: CASSDGRSYEQYF
v_call: TRBV7-3; d_call: TRBD1; j_call: TRBJ2-7; clone_size: NA; cdr3_nt: TGTGCCAGCAGCCTCGGGACAGGGGCATCCTACGAGCAGTACTTC; cdr3_aa: CASSLGTGASYEQYF
v_call: TRBV6-6; d_call: NA; j_call: TRBJ1-4; clone_size: NA; cdr3_nt: TGTGCCAGCAGGCCTCGGACTAATGAAAAACTGTTTTTT; cdr3_aa: CASRPRTNEKLFF
v_call: TRBV27; d_call: TRBD1; j_call: TRBJ2-7; clone_size: NA; cdr3_nt: TGTGCCAGCAGTTTAAGGGTCCGGGACAGGTCCTACGAGCAGTACTTC; cdr3_aa: CASSLRVRDRSYEQYF
v_call: TRBV6-1; d_call: TRBD1; j_call: TRBJ1-1; clone_size: NA; cdr3_nt: TGTGCCAGCAGTGATGACAGGGGACTCTTGAACACTGAAGCTTTCTTT; cdr3_aa: CASSDDRGLLNTEAFF
v_call: TRBV5-1; d_call: NA; j_call: TRBJ2-2; clone_size: once; cdr3_nt: TGCGCCAGCGCTATTGGCATGCCGACCACCGGGGAGCTGTTTTTT; cdr3_aa: CASAIGMPTTGELFF
v_call: TRBV18; d_call: NA; j_call: TRBJ2-7; clone_size: NA; cdr3_nt: TGTGCCAGCTCACCACCGGGCTCTAAACGGGGCGAGCAGTACTTC; cdr3_aa: CASSPPGSKRGEQYF